One sample yielded the 19 T cell receptor beta chains listed below, sequenced in a study of cytomegalovirus exposure and HLA in healthy donors. Researchers ran the PCR with 60 Vbeta and 13 Jbeta primers. Clones were read by immunoSEQ multiplex PCR, and TCRdb kept only the in-frame ones, dropping some. This table has fewer than 150,000 clones, 82% appearing once. Sequencing used PBMCs. The receptors originated from a woman between 18 and 29 years old in good health and CMV-seronegative.

The V gene is TRBV30, the J gene TRBJ1-1, with D unresolved. CDR3 length: 15 residues. V lost 3 bases and J 0 bases, leaving 14 bases between the germline ends. Germline V gene lookup returns CDR1 GTSNPN and CDR2 SVGIG (reference sequence). The CDR3 DNA follows: TGTGCCTGGAGCCCCCAGTTGGAGGTGAACACTGAAGCTTTCTTT. It specifies CAWSPQLEVNTEAFF.

In this sample, this clone turned up once. The rearrangement joins TRBV19 to TRBJ1-2; possible D gene TRBD1, 5 bases. This CDR3 has 13 amino acids. V shed 7 bases and J shed 2 bases, with 11 bases lying between them. Germline V lookup: CDR1 LNHDA, CDR2 SQIVND (reference sequence). CDR3 in DNA: TGTGCCAGTATTCCCGGGGGGAACTATGGCTACACCTTC. Its translation is CASIPGGNYGYTF.

The chain joins TRBV11-3 to TRBJ1-1; D not resolved. This CDR3 is built from 14 residues. The germline V gene encodes CDR1 SGHNT and CDR2 YENEEA. V gave up 6 bases and J gave up 5 bases, with 16 bases separating them. The CDR3 spells CASSKLRVTTEAFF. The DNA of the CDR3 is TGTGCCAGCAGTAAGTTGAGGGTTACGACTGAAGCTTTCTTT.

The table lists this clone with many counts. The J gene is TRBJ1-2, the V gene TRBV7-8; the match to TRBD1 covers 7 bases. Losses at the gene ends were 1 base for V and 12 bases for J; bases not matched to a gene: 14. CDR1 is SGHVS, CDR2 FQNEAQ, per germline. CDR3 length equals 15 residues. Here the CDR3 reads CASSLERGTAQLNTF. CDR3 sequence (DNA): TGTGCCAGCAGCTTAGAAAGGGGGACAGCCCAGTTAAACACCTTC.

The J gene is TRBJ1-2, the V gene TRBV5-1, with 7 bases fitting TRBD1. The J segment lost 8 bases and the V segment lost 4 bases, leaving 14 bases of the junction unmatched. The length of the CDR3 is 15 residues. CDR1 SGHRS and CDR2 YFSETQ come from the germline V gene. The CDR3 is CASSPTTGKEGGYTF. In DNA, the CDR3 is TGCGCCAGCAGCCCAACGACAGGGAAAGAAGGAGGCTACACCTTC.

This chain uses TRBV30 with TRBJ2-3, with 11 nucleotides matching TRBD2. Looked up from germline, CDR1 is GTSNPN and CDR2 is SVGIG (reference sequence). This CDR3 region has 14 residues. The V and J ends lost 1 base and 4 bases, in that order; junction bases with no gene match: 1. CDR3 protein: CAWSAGLAADTQYF. The DNA of the CDR3 is TGTGCCTGGAGTGCGGGACTAGCGGCAGATACGCAGTATTTT. Variable domain in full (rest from reference TRBV30 and TRBJ2-3): SQTIHQWPATLVQPVGSPLSLECTVEGTSNPNLYWYRQAAGRGLQLLFYSVGIGQISSEVPQNLSASRPQDRQFILSSKKLLLSDSGFYLCAWSAGLAADTQYFGPGTRLTVL.

The chain joins TRBV28 to TRBJ1-1; no clear D. Germline lookup yields CDR1 MDHEN and CDR2 SYDVKM. The CDR3 totals 14 residues. The V and J ends lost 3 bases and 0 bases respectively, with 8 bases between them. CDR3 DNA sequence: TGTGCCAGCAGTTTCCACGACATGAACACTGAAGCTTTCTTT. The encoded protein is CASSFHDMNTEAFF.

This chain links TRBV4-3 with TRBJ1-2, with 8 nucleotides matching TRBD1. CDR1 is LGHNA and CDR2 is YSLEER in the germline V gene. This CDR3 comprises 15 residues. V lost 2 bases to trimming and J lost 4 bases; unmatched junction nucleotides: 6. The CDR3 sequence is CASSQRQGQRYGYTF. The DNA for the CDR3 is TGCGCCAGCAGCCAACGACAGGGGCAACGCTATGGCTACACCTTC.

The chain has TRBV4-3 and TRBJ1-6; 8 nucleotides line up with TRBD1. This CDR3 has 14 amino acids. V was pared by 3 bases and J by 7 bases, with 2 bases of the junction left unmatched. CDR1 LGHNA and CDR2 YSLEER come from the germline V gene. The CDR3 sequence: CASSHGQGNSPLHF. For the CDR3, the DNA is TGCGCCAGCAGCCACGGACAGGGCAATTCACCCCTCCACTTT.

This rearrangement joins TRBV9 to TRBJ1-3; 8 bases match TRBD1. The germline V gene encodes CDR1 SGDLS and CDR2 YYNGEE. V was clipped by 4 bases and J by 0 bases; unmatched bases: 6. The CDR3 totals 16 residues. The CDR3 sequence: CASSQGQVLSGNTIYF. CDR3 nucleotides: TGTGCCAGCAGCCAGGGACAGGTGCTCTCTGGAAACACCATATATTTT.

This chain joins TRBV7-2 and TRBJ1-2, with D possibly being TRBD1 (5 bases). CDR1 and CDR2 from the germline V gene are SGHTA and FQGNSA. The germline V and J ends were trimmed by 7 bases and 5 bases, with 14 bases remaining between them. The CDR3 totals 13 residues. The CDR3 sequence is CASTRGREYGYTF. CDR3 DNA sequence: TGTGCCAGCACCCGGGGGAGGGAATATGGCTACACCTTC.

The CDR3 coding sequence is TGTGCCAGCAGCTTACAACTAGCGGGAGGCGAGCAGTACTTC. Translating it yields CASSLQLAGGEQYF. This chain joins TRBV7-2 and TRBJ2-7; TRBD2 matches 12 bases. J gave up 6 bases and V 2 bases, and 2 bases lay outside the gene matches. Germline values: CDR1 SGHTA, CDR2 FQGNSA. This CDR3 is built from 14 residues.

The rearrangement uses TRBV4-1 and TRBJ1-1; the match to TRBD1 covers 7 bases. V was clipped by 1 base and J by 7 bases; unmatched bases: 9. Germline V CDR1 and CDR2: MGHRA, YSYEKL. The CDR3 runs to 15 residues. In nucleotides, the CDR3 is TGCGCCAGCAGCCAAGTGGGACAGATCACACTTGAAGCTTTCTTT. This sequence encodes CASSQVGQITLEAFF.

J is TRBJ1-2 and V is TRBV28, with D unclear. V was pared by 6 bases and J by 4 bases, with 21 bases between. CDR1 and CDR2 from the germline V gene are MDHEN and SYDVKM. This CDR3 contains 16 residues. CDR3 nucleotide sequence: TGTGCCAGCAGCCTGAGTCCCCTCGCGGAGCTCTATGGCTACACCTTC. Translation: CASSLSPLAELYGYTF.

The rearrangement uses TRBV19 and TRBJ2-6; D ambiguous. Deletions cut 5 bases from V and 0 bases from J, with 14 bases between. Germline CDR1 and CDR2: LNHDA and SQIVND (reference sequence). This CDR3 is 17 amino acids long. The CDR3 bases are TGTGCCAGTAGTTCCCCTTCCTTTATCTCTGGGGCCAACGTCCTGACTTTC. Translation: CASSSPSFISGANVLTF. Filled out from reference TRBV19 and TRBJ2-6, the complete variable domain reads DGGITQSPKYLFRKEGQNVTLSCEQNLNHDAMYWYRQDPGQGLRLIYYSQIVNDFQKGDIAEGYSVSREKKESFPLTVTSAQKNPTAFYLCASSSPSFISGANVLTFGAGSRLTVL.

This chain connects TRBV6-1 to TRBJ2-1, with TRBD2 matching 9 bases. V trimming: 4 bases; J trimming: 9 bases; junction bases outside the gene matches: 10. This CDR3 region has 15 residues. CDR1 is MNHNS, CDR2 SASEGT, per germline. CDR3 DNA: TGTGCCAGCAGTGGTTTGCGGGAGGGCCGGGGTGAGCAGTTCTTC. Translating gives CASSGLREGRGEQFF.

This sequence joins TRBV5-6 and TRBJ2-7; possibly TRBD2 for D (5 bases). The CDR3 is 14 amino acids. Trimming took 1 base from V and 3 from J, leaving 11 bases between them. CDR1 SGHDT and CDR2 YYEEEE come from the germline V gene. This chain's CDR3 is CASSLFPTSYEQYV. As DNA, the CDR3 is TGTGCCAGCAGCTTGTTCCCAACTAGCTACGAGCAGTACGTC.

The chain has TRBV15 and TRBJ1-5; D call uncertain. V was trimmed by 0 bases and J by 5 bases, leaving 5 bases between them. The length of the CDR3 is 13 residues. Looked up from germline, CDR1 is LNHNV and CDR2 is YYDKDF (reference sequence). Written as DNA, the CDR3 is TGTGCCACCAGCAGAGATCAGGATCAGCCCCAGCATTTT. The encoded protein is CATSRDQDQPQHF.

The chain uses TRBV19 and TRBJ1-4; TRBD1 is a possible D gene (5 bases). The CDR3 length is 15 residues. Germline V gives CDR1 LNHDA, CDR2 SQIVND (reference sequence). V lost 2 bases, J lost 8 bases, and 15 bases lay in between. CDR3 nucleotides: TGTGCCAGTAGTATAAACCAGGGCGGTAGAGAAAAACTGTTTTTT. Residues: CASSINQGGREKLFF.